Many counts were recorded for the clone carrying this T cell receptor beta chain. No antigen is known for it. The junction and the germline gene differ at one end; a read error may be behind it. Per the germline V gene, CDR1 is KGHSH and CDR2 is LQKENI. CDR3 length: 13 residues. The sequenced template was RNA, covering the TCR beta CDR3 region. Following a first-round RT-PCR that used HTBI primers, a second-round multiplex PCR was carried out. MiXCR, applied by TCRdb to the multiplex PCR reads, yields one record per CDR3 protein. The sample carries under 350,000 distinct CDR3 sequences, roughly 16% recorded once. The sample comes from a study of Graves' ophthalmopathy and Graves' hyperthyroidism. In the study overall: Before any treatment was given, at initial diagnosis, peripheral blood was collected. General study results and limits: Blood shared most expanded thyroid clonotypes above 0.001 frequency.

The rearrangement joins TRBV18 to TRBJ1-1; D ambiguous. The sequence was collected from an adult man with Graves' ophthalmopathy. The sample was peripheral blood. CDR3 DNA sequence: TGTGCCAGCTCATATTCGGCTGAGGCTGAAGCTCTCTTT. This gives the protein CASSYSAEAEALF. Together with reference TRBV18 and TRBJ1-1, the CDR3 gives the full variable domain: NAGVMQNPRHLVRRRGQEARLRCSPMKGHSHVYWYRQLPEEGLKFMVYLQKENIIDESGMPKERFSAEFPKEGPSILRIQQVVRGDSAAYFCASSYSAEAEALFGQGTRLTVV.